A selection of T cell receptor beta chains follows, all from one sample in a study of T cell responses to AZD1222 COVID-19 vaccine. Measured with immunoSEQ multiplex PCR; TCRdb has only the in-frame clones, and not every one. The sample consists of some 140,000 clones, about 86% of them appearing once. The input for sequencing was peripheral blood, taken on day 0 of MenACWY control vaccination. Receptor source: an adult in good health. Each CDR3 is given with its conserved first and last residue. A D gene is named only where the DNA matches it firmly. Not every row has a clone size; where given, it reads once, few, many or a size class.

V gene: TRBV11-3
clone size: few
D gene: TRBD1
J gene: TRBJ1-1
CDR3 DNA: TGTGCCAGCAGCGACCAGGGGGGGAAGAACACTGAAGCTTTCTTT
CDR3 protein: CASSDQGGKNTEAFF

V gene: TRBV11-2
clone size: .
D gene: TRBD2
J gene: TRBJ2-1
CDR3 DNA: TGTGCCAGCAGCTTCGGGGGGAATTACAATGAGCAGTTCTTC
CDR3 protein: CASSFGGNYNEQFF

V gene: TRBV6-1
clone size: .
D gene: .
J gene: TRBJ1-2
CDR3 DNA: TGTGCCAGCAGTGAGTGGGAGAACTATGGCTACACCTTC
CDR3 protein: CASSEWENYGYTF

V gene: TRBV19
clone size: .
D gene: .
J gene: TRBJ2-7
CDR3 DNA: TGTGCCAGTAGTATAGGATTAGGGGCTCCCTATTACGAGCAGTACTTC
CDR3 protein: CASSIGLGAPYYEQYF

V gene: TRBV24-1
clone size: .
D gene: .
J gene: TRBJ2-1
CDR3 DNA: TGTGCCACCAGTGATTACCCTCAGAGCTCCTACAATGAGCAGTTCTTC
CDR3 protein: CATSDYPQSSYNEQFF

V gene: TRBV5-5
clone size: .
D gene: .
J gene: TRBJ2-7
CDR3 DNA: TGTGCCAGCAGCTCCCCTGGGCCTGAGCAGTACTTC
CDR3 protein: CASSSPGPEQYF

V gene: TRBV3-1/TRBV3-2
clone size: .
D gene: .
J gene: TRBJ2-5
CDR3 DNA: TGTGCCAGCAGCCAAGCCCCCAGGGGATCTCAAGAGACCCAGTACTTC
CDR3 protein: CASSQAPRGSQETQYF

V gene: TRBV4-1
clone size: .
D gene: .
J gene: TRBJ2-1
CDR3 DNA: TGCGCCAGCAGCCCGGGGCCCGAGGGGGACGATGAGCAGTTCTTC
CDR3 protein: CASSPGPEGDDEQFF

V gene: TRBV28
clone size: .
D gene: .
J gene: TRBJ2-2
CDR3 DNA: TGTGCCAGCAGTCCCAGCAGGGAATACACCGGGGAGCTGTTTTTT
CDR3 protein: CASSPSREYTGELFF

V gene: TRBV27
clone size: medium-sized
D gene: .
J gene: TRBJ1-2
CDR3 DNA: TGTGCCAGCAGTTCCACCCGATCTTCCGCCTACACCTTC
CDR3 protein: CASSSTRSSAYTF

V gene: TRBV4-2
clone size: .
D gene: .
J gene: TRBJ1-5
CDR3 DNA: TGTGCCAGCAGCCAAGATCAGGAGGGGACGGGTCAGCCCCAGCATTTT
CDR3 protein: CASSQDQEGTGQPQHF

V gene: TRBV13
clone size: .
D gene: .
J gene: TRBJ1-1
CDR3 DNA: TGTGCCAGCAGCTTAAGCAGGGGGAACACTGAAGCTTTCTTT
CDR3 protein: CASSLSRGNTEAFF

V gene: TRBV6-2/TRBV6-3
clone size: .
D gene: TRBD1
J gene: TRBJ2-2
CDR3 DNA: TGTGCCAGCAGTCCAACCGGGACAGCGAACACCGGGGAGCTGTTTTTT
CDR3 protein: CASSPTGTANTGELFF

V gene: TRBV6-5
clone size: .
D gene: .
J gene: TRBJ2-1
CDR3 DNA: TGTGCCAGCCGTCTGGGTGACTACAATGAGCAGTTCTTC
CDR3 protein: CASRLGDYNEQFF

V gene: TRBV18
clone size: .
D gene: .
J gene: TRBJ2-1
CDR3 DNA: TGTGCCAGCTCACCACCGGCGGGCGGCTCCTACAATGAGCAGTTCTTC
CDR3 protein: CASSPPAGGSYNEQFF

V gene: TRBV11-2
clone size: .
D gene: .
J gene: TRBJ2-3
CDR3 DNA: TGTGCCAGCAGCTTAAAGGACCCCACAGATACGCAGTATTTT
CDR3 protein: CASSLKDPTDTQYF

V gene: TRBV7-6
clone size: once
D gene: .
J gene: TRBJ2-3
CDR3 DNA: TGTGCCAGCAGCCGTCGTTTTACAGATACGCAGTATTTT
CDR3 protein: CASSRRFTDTQYF

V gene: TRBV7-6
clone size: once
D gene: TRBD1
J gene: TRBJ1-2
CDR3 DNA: TGTGCCAGCAGCTCTGGGACAGACTATGGCTACACCTTC
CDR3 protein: CASSSGTDYGYTF

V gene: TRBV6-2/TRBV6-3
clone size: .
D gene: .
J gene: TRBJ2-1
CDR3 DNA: TGTGCCAGCAGTTACGGGCGGGTGAGCTCCTACAATGAGCAGTTCTTC
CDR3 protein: CASSYGRVSSYNEQFF

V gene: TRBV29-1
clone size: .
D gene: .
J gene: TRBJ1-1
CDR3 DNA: TGCAGCATAAAGCGACAGGCCTTTGAAGCTTTCTTT
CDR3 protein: CSIKRQAFEAFF

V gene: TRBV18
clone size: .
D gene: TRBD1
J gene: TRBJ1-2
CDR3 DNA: TGTGCCAGCTCACAACCAGACAGGGGTGGCTACACCTTC
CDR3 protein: CASSQPDRGGYTF

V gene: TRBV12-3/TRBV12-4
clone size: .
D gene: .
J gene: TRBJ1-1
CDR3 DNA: TGTGCCAGCATCACTCGGTCGGGTGAAGCTTTCTTT
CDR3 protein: CASITRSGEAFF

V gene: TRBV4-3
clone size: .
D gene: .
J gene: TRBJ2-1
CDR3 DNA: TGCGCCAGCAGCCAAGATGGCGGGGCAGAGCAGTTCTTC
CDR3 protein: CASSQDGGAEQFF

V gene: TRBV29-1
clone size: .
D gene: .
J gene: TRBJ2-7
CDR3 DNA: TGCAGCGGTAATTCGCACAGGGACGGCGAGCAGTACTTC
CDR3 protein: CSGNSHRDGEQYF

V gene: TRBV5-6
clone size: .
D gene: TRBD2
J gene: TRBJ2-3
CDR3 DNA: TGTGCCAGCAGCACTATCCTAGCGGGGGGGCAACATACGCAGTATTTT
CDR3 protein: CASSTILAGGQHTQYF

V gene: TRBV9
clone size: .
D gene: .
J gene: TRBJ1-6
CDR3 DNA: TGTGCCAGCAGCGCGGGGACTGGACTTTATAATTCACCCCTCCACTTT
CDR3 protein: CASSAGTGLYNSPLHF

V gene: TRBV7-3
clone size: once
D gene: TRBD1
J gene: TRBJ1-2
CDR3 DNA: TGTGCCAGCAGCCGTACCACAGGGGCCTTC
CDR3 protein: CASSRTTGAF

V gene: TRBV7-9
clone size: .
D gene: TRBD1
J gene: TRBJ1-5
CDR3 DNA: TGTGCCAGCAGCTTATTCCCCGGGACAGGGTATTATGGGCCCCAGCATTTT
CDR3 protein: CASSLFPGTGYYGPQHF

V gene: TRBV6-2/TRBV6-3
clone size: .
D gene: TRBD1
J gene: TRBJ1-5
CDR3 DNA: TGTGCCAGCAGTTGGTCAGGGGGTGGCAATCAGCCCCAGCATTTT
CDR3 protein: CASSWSGGGNQPQHF

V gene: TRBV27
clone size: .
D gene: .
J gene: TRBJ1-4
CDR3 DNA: TGTGCCAGCAGTCCAGGGTTGGGTAAGGAACTGTTTTTT
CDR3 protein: CASSPGLGKELFF

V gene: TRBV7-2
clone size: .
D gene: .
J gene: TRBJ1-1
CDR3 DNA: TGTGCCAGCAGCCGCCAGGGGCCTGGGAACACTGAAGCTTTCTTT
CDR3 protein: CASSRQGPGNTEAFF

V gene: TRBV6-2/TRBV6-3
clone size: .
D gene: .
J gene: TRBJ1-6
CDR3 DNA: TGTGCCAGCAGTCGGACAGTCATCTCACCCCTCCACTTT
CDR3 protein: CASSRTVISPLHF